This entry lists 25 T cell receptor beta chains sequenced from one sample in a study of T cell responses to AZD1222 COVID-19 vaccine. Sequencing used immunoSEQ multiplex PCR; TCRdb keeps in-frame clones, though not all of them. Here the sample spans about 180,000 clones, 85% to 95% being singletons. This sample comprised peripheral blood, obtained on day 0 of AZD1222 vaccination. The receptors originated from an adult in good health.

This CDR3 is CASSEFTGQYLSYEQYF. CDR3 sequence (DNA): TGTGCCAGCAGTGAATTCACGGGGCAGTACCTTTCCTACGAGCAGTACTTC. The chain recombines TRBV6-1 with TRBJ2-7; the D call may be TRBD1 or TRBD2 (5 bases each). This CDR3 region has 17 residues. Trimming took 2 bases from V and 1 from J, leaving 18 bases between them. The germline V gene encodes CDR1 MNHNS and CDR2 SASEGT.

This chain links TRBV10-3 with TRBJ2-2, with D maybe TRBD1 (6 bases). The CDR3 loop spans 14 amino acids. The ends were cut back, 10 bases at V and 0 bases at J, with 12 bases in the middle. Germline V gene sequence: CDR1 ENHRY, CDR2 SYGVKD. CDR3 DNA sequence: TGTGCCACCACAACAGGGCCGAACACCGGGGAGCTGTTTTTT. Its protein is CATTTGPNTGELFF.

J is TRBJ2-1 and V is TRBV24-1; 10 positions match TRBD2. V shed 7 bases and J 4 bases; nucleotides not matched to a gene: 3. The V gene's germline CDR1 is KGHDR and CDR2 SFDVKD. This CDR3 is 14 amino acids long. In nucleotides, the CDR3 is TGTGCCACCAGCGAGCGGGAGGGTTACAATGAGCAGTTCTTC. As protein: CATSEREGYNEQFF.

V and J are TRBV5-1 and TRBJ2-1; 10 bases agree with TRBD1. The CDR3 covers 16 residues. Trimming took 4 bases from V and 8 from J; bases not matched to a gene: 12. CDR1 and CDR2 (germline): SGHRS, YFSETQ. CDR3 sequence (DNA): TGCGCCAGCAGCCCCGAAGGGGGACAGGGGAGGGATGAGCAGTTCTTC. Protein: CASSPEGGQGRDEQFF.

This rearrangement joins TRBV27 to TRBJ1-5, with D perhaps matching TRBD1 (5 bases). Looked up from germline, CDR1 is MNHEY and CDR2 is SMNVEV (reference sequence). The CDR3 covers 12 residues. Trimming removed 6 bases at V and 7 bases at J, with 10 bases between. The CDR3 DNA sequence: TGTGCCAGCAGCTCCGGGGGGCAGCCCCAGCATTTT. Translation gives CASSSGGQPQHF.

This rearrangement joins TRBV18 to TRBJ1-1; 10 bases match TRBD1. Trimming at V came to 3 bases and at J to 5 bases, leaving 24 bases not matched to a gene. CDR1 and CDR2 from the germline V gene are KGHSH and LQKENI. CDR3 length: 21 amino acids. DNA for the CDR3: TGTGCCAGCTCACCGGCTTCCTATAGGACAGGGGGTATAGGGGTCGTGACTGAAGCTTTCTTT. It translates to CASSPASYRTGGIGVVTEAFF.

V and J are TRBV13 and TRBJ2-7; maybe TRBD2 (6 bases). CDR1 and CDR2 (germline): PRHDT, FYEKMQ (reference sequence). Trimming cost V 5 bases and J 1 base, with 15 bases left between them. CDR3 length: 15 residues. CDR3 protein: CASSPTSGSSYEQYF. The CDR3 DNA follows: TGTGCCAGCAGCCCCACCAGCGGGTCTTCCTACGAGCAGTACTTC.

The rearrangement uses TRBV14 and TRBJ2-3, with 7 bases that match TRBD2. The trim removed 10 bases at V and 4 bases at J, leaving 8 bases unmatched. This CDR3 is 13 amino acids long. CDR1 and CDR2 from the germline V gene are SGHDN and FVKESK. The CDR3 is CATSSGWADTQYF. The CDR3 DNA reads as TGTGCCACCTCTAGCGGTTGGGCAGATACGCAGTATTTT.

The chain employs TRBV7-9 and TRBJ1-1; 10 nucleotides agree with TRBD1. From germline, CDR1 is SEHNR and CDR2 FQNEAQ (reference sequence). This CDR3 has 16 amino acids. J was trimmed by 3 bases and V by 5 bases; bases with no gene match: 9. Written as DNA, the CDR3 is TGTGCCAGCAGCCACCGGGACAGGGGACCTTACACTGAAGCTTTCTTT. This encodes CASSHRDRGPYTEAFF.

The count of this clone is one. This chain connects TRBV5-1 to TRBJ1-1; the match to TRBD1 covers 8 bases. The ends lost 0 bases at V and 0 bases at J; junction bases unmatched: 4. CDR1 SGHRS and CDR2 YFSETQ come from the germline V gene. The CDR3 loop spans 16 amino acids. The CDR3 region is CASSLGTGWMNTEAFF. The CDR3 nucleotides read TGCGCCAGCAGCTTGGGGACAGGGTGGATGAACACTGAAGCTTTCTTT.

J is TRBJ2-5 and V is TRBV7-9, with 12 bases matching TRBD1. Germline CDR1 is SEHNR and CDR2 is FQNEAQ (reference sequence). This CDR3 has 15 residues. The V gene end was trimmed by 5 bases and the J gene end by 5 bases; junction bases not matched to a gene: 6. The CDR3, as DNA: TGTGCCAGCAGCACTGGGACAGGGGGCGGTGAGACCCAGTACTTC. It translates to CASSTGTGGGETQYF.

There are a few counts of this clone. The chain uses TRBV5-6 and TRBJ2-7; D might be TRBD1 or TRBD2, each matching 6 bases. This CDR3 has 14 residues. The germline gives CDR1 SGHDT, CDR2 YYEEEE. The ends were cut back, 2 bases at V and 5 bases at J, with 14 bases in the middle. CDR3 region: CASSLGGGGNEQYF. In nucleotides, the CDR3 is TGTGCCAGCAGCTTAGGTGGAGGGGGAAACGAGCAGTACTTC. The variable domain in full, completed from reference TRBV5-6 and TRBJ2-7, reads DAGVTQSPTHLIKTRGQQVTLRCSPKSGHDTVSWYQQALGQGPQFIFQYYEEEERQRGNFPDRFSGHQFPNYSSELNVNALLLGDSALYLCASSLGGGGNEQYFGPGTRLTVT.

This chain joins TRBV6-1 and TRBJ2-1, with 9 bases that match TRBD1. V lost 2 bases to trimming and J lost 3 bases; unmatched junction nucleotides: 5. This CDR3 has 16 amino acids. Germline V lookup: CDR1 MNHNS, CDR2 SASEGT. In nucleotides, the CDR3 is TGTGCCAGCAGTGAATACGGGACAGGGTACTACAATGAGCAGTTCTTC. Its translation: CASSEYGTGYYNEQFF.

This sequence joins TRBV6-6 and TRBJ1-5; D not certain. CDR1 and CDR2 (germline): MNHNY, SVGAGI (reference sequence). Trimming stripped 8 bases from V and 0 bases from J, with 8 bases between. This CDR3 spans 13 amino acids. The CDR3 DNA reads TGTGCCAGCGGGTCTATTAGCAATCAGCCCCAGCATTTT. Amino acid sequence: CASGSISNQPQHF.

This clone was found a few times. The rearrangement uses TRBV2 and TRBJ1-2; weak D call: TRBD1 (6 bases). Germline V gene sequence: CDR1 SNHLY, CDR2 FYNNEI. V dropped 4 bases and J dropped 2 bases, with 17 bases sitting between them. The CDR3 runs 16 residues. CDR3: CASSGILVGGNYGYTF. The CDR3 region has the DNA TGTGCCAGCAGTGGTATATTAGTAGGGGGGAACTATGGCTACACCTTC.

This sequence joins TRBV10-2 and TRBJ2-1; D perhaps matches TRBD2 (5 bases). The CDR3 length is 15 residues. Trimming took off 2 bases at V and 3 bases at J, with 11 bases between the two ends. CDR1 and CDR2 (germline): WSHSY, SAAADI. The CDR3 DNA is TGCGCCAGCAGTGAGATAGAGGGCAACTACAATGAGCAGTTCTTC. Translation: CASSEIEGNYNEQFF.

The chain has TRBV3-1 (or the pseudogene TRBV3-2) and TRBJ1-5; the D is unclear. The V end lost 3 bases, the J end lost 7 bases, and 10 bases lay between the germline ends. Germline values: CDR1 LGHDT, CDR2 YNNKEL (reference sequence). CDR3 length equals 13 residues. CDR3 nucleotides: TGTGCCAGCAGCCAGACCCTTCTCCAGCCCCAGCATTTT. As protein: CASSQTLLQPQHF.

The rearrangement links TRBV5-6 to TRBJ1-2; D possibly corresponds to TRBD1 (6 bases). This CDR3 is built from 14 residues. The V gene lost 4 bases and the J gene lost 4 bases, with 14 bases spanning the gap. Per the germline V gene, CDR1 is SGHDT and CDR2 is YYEEEE. DNA of the CDR3: TGTGCCAGCAGCCGGACGGACAGACTCTATGGCTACACCTTC. It translates to CASSRTDRLYGYTF.

The gene calls are TRBV11-2 and TRBJ2-2; 8 bases align to TRBD1. Looked up from germline, CDR1 is SGHAT and CDR2 is FQNNGV. The CDR3 covers 18 residues. Trimming cost V 1 base and J 1 base; bases outside gene matches: 8. Written as DNA, the CDR3 is TGTGCCAGCAGCTTAGCGTTTAGGACAGGGCTGAACACCGGGGAGCTGTTTTTT. Encoded protein: CASSLAFRTGLNTGELFF.

The chain joins TRBV7-8 to TRBJ2-7; 8 bases are a match to TRBD1. Germline-derived CDR1 and CDR2 are SGHVS and FQNEAQ. Trimming removed 8 bases from V and 4 bases from J; junction bases left unmatched: 22. The CDR3 loop spans 18 amino acids. CDR3 loop: CASRPEQGRGQDKYEQYF. The CDR3 DNA sequence: TGTGCCAGCCGCCCCGAACAGGGTCGGGGACAGGACAAATACGAGCAGTACTTC.

This chain uses TRBV18 with TRBJ2-3; D call uncertain. CDR3 length: 16 residues. The germline V and J ends were trimmed by 2 bases and 0 bases, with 12 bases remaining between them. Germline-derived CDR1 and CDR2 are KGHSH and LQKENI. The CDR3 region has the DNA TGTGCCAGCTCACCAGTAACGACGGCTAGCACAGATACGCAGTATTTT. This codes for CASSPVTTASTDTQYF.

The V gene is TRBV5-1, the J gene TRBJ1-1; perhaps TRBD1 as D (6 bases). Germline CDR1 SGHRS, CDR2 YFSETQ. The CDR3 has 14 amino acids. V lost 5 bases to trimming and J lost 5 bases, with 16 bases between them. The CDR3 coding sequence is TGCGCCAGCAGTCCTACAGGGAAAGGTACTGAAGCTTTCTTT. As protein: CASSPTGKGTEAFF.

The genes are TRBV18 and TRBJ2-6, with a possible D match to TRBD1 (6 bases). CDR1 is KGHSH, CDR2 LQKENI, per germline. The V and J ends lost 3 bases and 0 bases respectively, with 18 bases between them. This CDR3 has 19 amino acids. Here the CDR3 DNA reads TGTGCCAGCTCACCCCCTCCAGGACAGTTTAGCTCTGGGGCCAACGTCCTGACTTTC. Protein: CASSPPPGQFSSGANVLTF.

The V gene is TRBV27, the J gene TRBJ2-2; 13 bases are shared with TRBD2. This CDR3 region has 16 residues. V was clipped by 5 bases and J by 7 bases; unmatched bases: 7. CDR1 is MNHEY and CDR2 is SMNVEV in the germline V gene (reference sequence). The CDR3 DNA reads as TGTGCCAGCAGTGATAGGACTAGCGGGAGAGGCGGGGAGCTGTTTTTT. Translating it yields CASSDRTSGRGGELFF.

The rearrangement joins TRBV6-6 to TRBJ1-2, with a possible D match to TRBD1 (5 bases). The CDR3 runs to 12 residues. The germline V gene encodes CDR1 MNHNY and CDR2 SVGAGI (reference sequence). V was cut by 6 bases and J by 7 bases, with 12 bases left in between. The CDR3 region is CASRGDLGGYTF. In nucleotides, the CDR3 is TGTGCCAGCAGGGGGGATTTGGGTGGCTACACCTTC.